These T cell receptor beta chains were read from a single sample in a study of T cells expressing NK-cell markers. TCRdb re-called the 5' RACE reads and catalogs CDR3 proteins one per entry, DNA excluded. The listing contains about 460,000 distinct CDR3 sequences. The sequencing input was blood T cells: a sorted CD56 or NKG2C T cell subset, CD4+ or CD8+ T cells, or bulk PBMC T cells (not recorded which). These receptors all come from a woman aged 45-65 years in good health. The CDR3 runs from the conserved cysteine through the conserved F or W. Fields, in order: J gene, V gene, CDR3 protein.

>TRBJ2-3|TRBV6-6
CASTTPGARDTQYF
>TRBJ2-1|TRBV10-3
CATRTSGGYNEQFF
>TRBJ2-1|TRBV5-1
CASSLTSGNRNEQFF
>TRBJ2-2|TRBV4-1
CASSALGTSGRARELFF
>TRBJ2-1|TRBV6-5
CASSYGGTGAYNDQFF
>TRBJ1-5|TRBV20-1
CSARGDLYQPQHF
>TRBJ2-2|TRBV5-1
CASSPGLVGFTGELFF
>TRBJ2-1|TRBV15
CATSREGQVPYNEQFF
>TRBJ2-3|TRBV29-1
CSVALGRGPGADTQYF
>TRBJ2-7|TRBV20-1
CSARARGLSSYEQYF
>TRBJ1-2|TRBV18
CASSPVGADGYTF
>TRBJ1-6|TRBV10-3
CAISVQGGSPLHF
>TRBJ1-2|TRBV19
CASKRSGTVNYGYTF
>TRBJ2-7|TRBV4-1
CASSQERTYSSYEQYF
>TRBJ1-5|TRBV12-3/TRBV12-4
CASSSVYPRGSNQPQHF
>TRBJ2-2|TRBV25-1
CASSRTGDGGELFF
>TRBJ2-7|TRBV9
CASSVAGGQYEQYF
>TRBJ2-5|TRBV20-1
CSARAQLHQETQYF
>TRBJ2-7|TRBV10-3
CAIRVGQSYEQYF
>TRBJ1-2|TRBV12-3/TRBV12-4
CASSLRAMIYGYTF
>TRBJ1-2|TRBV27
CASGRGGANYGYTF
>TRBJ2-4|TRBV12-3/TRBV12-4
CASRTEGKNIQYF
>TRBJ1-1|TRBV29-1
CSVGLGANTEAFF
>TRBJ2-1|TRBV28
CASSFRGRRDNEQFF
>TRBJ2-1|TRBV5-1
CASKSTGGSYNEQFF
>TRBJ2-3|TRBV6-5
CASSRLAGNPTDTQYF
>TRBJ2-1|TRBV20-1
CSASIRTSGTNNEQFF
>TRBJ2-1|TRBV5-6
CASRRRTSGAQGNMFF
>TRBJ1-2|TRBV30
CAWSVRSGTGGYTF
>TRBJ2-7|TRBV5-1
CASSRSTTVPEQYF
>TRBJ2-4|TRBV6-1
CASSDSSQNIQYF
>TRBJ2-5|TRBV7-9
CASSPTGKLETQYF
>TRBJ2-7|TRBV6-5
CASSPEGDWHYEQYF
>TRBJ1-6|TRBV3-1
CASSHRPTGNSPLHF
>TRBJ2-1|TRBV5-1
CASSGGESYYNEQFF
>TRBJ2-2|TRBV4-2
CASSPHRGTGNFGELFF
>TRBJ1-1|TRBV7-6
CASSLGDRGRAFF
>TRBJ1-2|TRBV5-1
CASSPGKLTGLYGYTF
>TRBJ2-7|TRBV18
CASSAIQDEQYF
>TRBJ2-7|TRBV29-1
CSVSDGTAGAYEQYF
>TRBJ2-1|TRBV6-5
CASTPYGERAPYNEQFF
>TRBJ2-2|TRBV29-1
CSVAQFRTGELFF
>TRBJ1-1|TRBV20-1
CSARVPTGLNEAFF
>TRBJ2-1|TRBV7-9
CASSLVTTDEQFF
>TRBJ2-5|TRBV24-1
CAISDLGRGHGETQYF
>TRBJ2-3|TRBV3-1
CASSQPGQEFSSTDTQYF
>TRBJ1-6|TRBV5-1
CASSPRLESPLHF
>TRBJ2-2|TRBV2
CASTGLAGTGELFF
>TRBJ1-1|TRBV12-3/TRBV12-4
CASSEGQIFEAFF
>TRBJ2-1|TRBV24-1
CATSDLAVEQFF
>TRBJ2-1|TRBV27
CASSSGLAASDEQFF
>TRBJ2-5|TRBV9
CASAASGTPGETQYF
>TRBJ2-3|TRBV29-1
CSTGRGGLSDTQYF
>TRBJ2-5|TRBV2
CASSGGWRDTDKETQYF
>TRBJ2-2|TRBV12-5
CASGPAGREYTGELFF